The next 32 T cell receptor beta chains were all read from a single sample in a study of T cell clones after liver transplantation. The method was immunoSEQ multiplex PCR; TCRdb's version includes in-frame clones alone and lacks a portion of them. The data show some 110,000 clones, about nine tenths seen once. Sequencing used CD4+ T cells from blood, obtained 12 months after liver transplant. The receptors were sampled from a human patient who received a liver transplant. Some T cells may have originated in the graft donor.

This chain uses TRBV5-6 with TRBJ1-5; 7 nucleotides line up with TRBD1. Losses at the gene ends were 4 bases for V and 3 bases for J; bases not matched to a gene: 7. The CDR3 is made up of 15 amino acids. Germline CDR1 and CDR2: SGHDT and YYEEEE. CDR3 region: CASSPRDSINQPQHF. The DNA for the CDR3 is TGTGCCAGCAGCCCCCGGGACAGCATCAATCAGCCCCAGCATTTT.

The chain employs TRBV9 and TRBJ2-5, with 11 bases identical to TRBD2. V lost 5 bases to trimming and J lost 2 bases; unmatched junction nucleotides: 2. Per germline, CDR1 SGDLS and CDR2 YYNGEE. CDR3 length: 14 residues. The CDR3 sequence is CASSGLAGQETQYF. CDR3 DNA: TGTGCCAGCAGTGGACTAGCGGGTCAAGAGACCCAGTACTTC.

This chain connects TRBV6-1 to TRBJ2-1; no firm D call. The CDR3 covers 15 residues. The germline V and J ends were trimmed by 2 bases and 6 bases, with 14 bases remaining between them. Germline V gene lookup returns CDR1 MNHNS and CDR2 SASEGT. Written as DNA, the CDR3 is TGTGCCAGCAGTGAACCGTTAGAACGAAGCAATGAGCAGTTCTTC. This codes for CASSEPLERSNEQFF.

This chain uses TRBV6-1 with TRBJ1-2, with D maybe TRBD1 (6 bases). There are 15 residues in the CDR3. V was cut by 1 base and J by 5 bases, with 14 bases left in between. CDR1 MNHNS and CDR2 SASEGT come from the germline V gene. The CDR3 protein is CASSEGAGTTYGYTF. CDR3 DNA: TGTGCCAGCAGTGAAGGTGCCGGGACAACATATGGCTACACCTTC.

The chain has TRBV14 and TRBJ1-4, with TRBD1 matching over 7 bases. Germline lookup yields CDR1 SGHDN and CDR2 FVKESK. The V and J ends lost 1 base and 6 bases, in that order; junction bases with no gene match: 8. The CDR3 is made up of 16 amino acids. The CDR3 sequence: CASSQGQTGVYEKLFF. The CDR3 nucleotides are TGTGCCAGCAGCCAAGGGCAAACAGGGGTGTATGAAAAACTGTTTTTT.

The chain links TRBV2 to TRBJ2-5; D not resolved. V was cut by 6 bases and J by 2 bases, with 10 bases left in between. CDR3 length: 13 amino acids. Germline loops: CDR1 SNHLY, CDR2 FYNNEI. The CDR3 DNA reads TGTGCCAGCAGGCCGGACGGACAAGAGACCCAGTACTTC. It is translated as CASRPDGQETQYF.

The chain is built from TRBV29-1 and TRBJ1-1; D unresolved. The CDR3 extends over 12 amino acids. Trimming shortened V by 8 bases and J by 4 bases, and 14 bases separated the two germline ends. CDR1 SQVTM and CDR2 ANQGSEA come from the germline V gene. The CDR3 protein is CSYKTAGTEAFF. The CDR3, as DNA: TGCAGCTACAAAACCGCGGGCACTGAAGCTTTCTTT.

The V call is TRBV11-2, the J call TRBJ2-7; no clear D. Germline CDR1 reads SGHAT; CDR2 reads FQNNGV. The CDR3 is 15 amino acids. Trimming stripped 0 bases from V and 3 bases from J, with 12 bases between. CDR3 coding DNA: TGTGCCAGCAGCTTAGATGGAAGTACTGGCTACGAGCAGTACTTC. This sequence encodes CASSLDGSTGYEQYF. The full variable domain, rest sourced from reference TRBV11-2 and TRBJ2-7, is EAGVAQSPRYKIIEKRQSVAFWCNPISGHATLYWYQQILGQGPKLLIQFQNNGVVDDSQLPKDRFSAERLKGVDSTLKIQPAKLEDSAVYLCASSLDGSTGYEQYFGPGTRLTVT.

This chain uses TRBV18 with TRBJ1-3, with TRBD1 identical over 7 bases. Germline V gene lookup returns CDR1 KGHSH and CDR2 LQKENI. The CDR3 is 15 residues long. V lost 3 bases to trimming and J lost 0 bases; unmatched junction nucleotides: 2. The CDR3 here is CASSPGQSSGNTIYF. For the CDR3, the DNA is TGTGCCAGCTCACCGGGACAGAGCTCTGGAAACACCATATATTTT.

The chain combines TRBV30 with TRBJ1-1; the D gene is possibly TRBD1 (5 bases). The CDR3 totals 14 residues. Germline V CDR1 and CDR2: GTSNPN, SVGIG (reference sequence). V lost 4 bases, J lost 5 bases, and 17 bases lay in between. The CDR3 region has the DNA TGTGCCTGGACACCCCCCCCAGGGTGGACTGAAGCTTTCTTT. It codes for CAWTPPPGWTEAFF.

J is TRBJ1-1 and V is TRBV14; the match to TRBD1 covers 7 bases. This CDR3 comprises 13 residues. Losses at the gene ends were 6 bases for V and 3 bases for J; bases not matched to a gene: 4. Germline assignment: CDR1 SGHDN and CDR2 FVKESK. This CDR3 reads CASRGTEDTEAFF. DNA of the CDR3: TGTGCCAGCAGAGGGACAGAGGACACTGAAGCTTTCTTT.

As DNA, the CDR3 is TGTGCCAGCAGTGGGACTCGGCGCGGGATGCAGTATTTT. This sequence encodes CASSGTRRGMQYF. The chain employs TRBV4-2 and TRBJ2-3, with a weak D call TRBD2 (6 bases). In germline, CDR1 is LGHNA, CDR2 YNFKEQ. The CDR3 runs 13 residues. V was trimmed by 6 bases and J by 11 bases, leaving 18 bases between them.

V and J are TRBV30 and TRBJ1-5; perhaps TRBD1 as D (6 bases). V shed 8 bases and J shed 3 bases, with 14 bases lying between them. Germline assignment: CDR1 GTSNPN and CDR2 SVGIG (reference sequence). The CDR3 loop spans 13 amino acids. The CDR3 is CAGSGQSNQPQHF. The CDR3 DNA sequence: TGTGCCGGGTCTGGACAGTCCAATCAGCCCCAGCATTTT. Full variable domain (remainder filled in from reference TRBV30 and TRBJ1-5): SQTIHQWPATLVQPVGSPLSLECTVEGTSNPNLYWYRQAAGRGLQLLFYSVGIGQISSEVPQNLSASRPQDRQFILSSKKLLLSDSGFYLCAGSGQSNQPQHFGDGTRLSIL.

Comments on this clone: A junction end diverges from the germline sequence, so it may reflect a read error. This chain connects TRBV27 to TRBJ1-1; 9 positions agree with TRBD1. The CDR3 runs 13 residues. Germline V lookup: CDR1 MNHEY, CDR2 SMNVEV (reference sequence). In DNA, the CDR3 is TGTGCCAGCAGTTTCACCGGGACAGGGTGGGTCATCTTT. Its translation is CASSFTGTGWVIF.

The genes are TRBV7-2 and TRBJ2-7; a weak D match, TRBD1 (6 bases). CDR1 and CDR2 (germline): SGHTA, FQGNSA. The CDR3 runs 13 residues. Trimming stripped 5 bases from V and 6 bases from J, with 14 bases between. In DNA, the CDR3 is TGTGCCAGCAGCCTCGAACAGGGCGGCGAGCAGTACTTC. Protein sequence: CASSLEQGGEQYF.

CDR3 residues: CASKKGYEALYEQYF. The CDR3 region has the DNA TGCGCCAGCAAAAAGGGGTACGAGGCCCTCTACGAGCAGTACTTC. The chain carries TRBV5-1 and TRBJ2-7; a weak D match, TRBD1 (5 bases). From germline, CDR1 is SGHRS and CDR2 YFSETQ. Trimming took off 6 bases at V and 3 bases at J, with 19 bases between the two ends. CDR3 length equals 15 residues.

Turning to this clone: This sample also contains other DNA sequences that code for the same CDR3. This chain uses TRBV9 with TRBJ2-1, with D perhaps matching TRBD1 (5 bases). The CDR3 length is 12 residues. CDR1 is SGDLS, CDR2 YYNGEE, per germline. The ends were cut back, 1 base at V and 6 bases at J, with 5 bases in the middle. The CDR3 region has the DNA TGTGCCAGCAGCGTACAGGGCAATGAGCAGTTCTTC. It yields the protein CASSVQGNEQFF.

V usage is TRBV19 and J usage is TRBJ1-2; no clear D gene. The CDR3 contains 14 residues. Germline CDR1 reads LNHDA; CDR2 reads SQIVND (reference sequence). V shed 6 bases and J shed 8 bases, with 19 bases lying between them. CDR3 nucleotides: TGTGCCAGTAGAGGGAGCTACTCCTGGTTGGGCTACACCTTC. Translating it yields CASRGSYSWLGYTF.

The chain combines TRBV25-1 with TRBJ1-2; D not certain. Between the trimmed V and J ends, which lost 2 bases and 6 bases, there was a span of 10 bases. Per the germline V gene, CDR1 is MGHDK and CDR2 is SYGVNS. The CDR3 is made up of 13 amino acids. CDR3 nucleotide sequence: TGTGCCAGCAGTGAAGGTCGTAATGATGGCTACACCTTC. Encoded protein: CASSEGRNDGYTF.

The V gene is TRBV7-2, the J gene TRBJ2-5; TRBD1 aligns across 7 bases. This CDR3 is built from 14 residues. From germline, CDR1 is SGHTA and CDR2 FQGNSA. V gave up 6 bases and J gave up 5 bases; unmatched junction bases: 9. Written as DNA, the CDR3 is TGTGCCAGCAGTTTTAACAGGGGTTTGGAGACCCAGTACTTC. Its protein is CASSFNRGLETQYF.

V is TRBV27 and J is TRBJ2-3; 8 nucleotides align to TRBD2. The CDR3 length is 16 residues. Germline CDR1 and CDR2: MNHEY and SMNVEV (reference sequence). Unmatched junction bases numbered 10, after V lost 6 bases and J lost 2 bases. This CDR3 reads CASSLTAGDVTDTQYF. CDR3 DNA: TGTGCCAGCAGCCTGACAGCGGGAGACGTCACAGATACGCAGTATTTT.

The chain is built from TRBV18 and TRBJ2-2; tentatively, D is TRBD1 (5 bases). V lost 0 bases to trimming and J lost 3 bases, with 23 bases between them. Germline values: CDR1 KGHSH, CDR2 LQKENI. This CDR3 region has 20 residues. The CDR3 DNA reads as TGTGCCAGCTCACCACCCTCACCCCTTACAGGACACGTGGACACCGGGGAGCTGTTTTTT. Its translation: CASSPPSPLTGHVDTGELFF.

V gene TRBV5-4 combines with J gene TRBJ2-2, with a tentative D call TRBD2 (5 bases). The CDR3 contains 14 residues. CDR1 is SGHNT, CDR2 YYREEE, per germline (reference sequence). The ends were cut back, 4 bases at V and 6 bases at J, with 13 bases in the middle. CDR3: CASSVRTGSGELFF. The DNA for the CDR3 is TGTGCCAGCAGCGTACGGACTGGGTCCGGGGAGCTGTTTTTT.

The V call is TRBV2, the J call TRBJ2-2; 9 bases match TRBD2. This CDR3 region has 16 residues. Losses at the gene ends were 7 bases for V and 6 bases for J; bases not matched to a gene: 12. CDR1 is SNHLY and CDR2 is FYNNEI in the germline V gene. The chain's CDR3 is CASNPLAGGPPGELFF. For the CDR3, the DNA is TGTGCCAGCAATCCTTTGGCGGGAGGGCCTCCCGGGGAGCTGTTTTTT.

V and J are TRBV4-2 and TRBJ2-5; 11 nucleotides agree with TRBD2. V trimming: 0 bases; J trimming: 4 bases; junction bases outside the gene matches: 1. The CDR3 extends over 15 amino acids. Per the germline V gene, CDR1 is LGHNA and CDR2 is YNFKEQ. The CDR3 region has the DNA TGTGCCAGCAGCCAAGACCTAGCGGGAGGAGAGACCCAGTACTTC. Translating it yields CASSQDLAGGETQYF.

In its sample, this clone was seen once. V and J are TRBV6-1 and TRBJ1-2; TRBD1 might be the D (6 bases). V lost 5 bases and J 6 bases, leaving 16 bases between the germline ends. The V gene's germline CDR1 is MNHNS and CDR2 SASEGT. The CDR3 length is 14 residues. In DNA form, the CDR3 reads TGTGCCAGCAGTCGGGGGGGGGCGTTGGATGGCTACACCTTC. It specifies CASSRGGALDGYTF.

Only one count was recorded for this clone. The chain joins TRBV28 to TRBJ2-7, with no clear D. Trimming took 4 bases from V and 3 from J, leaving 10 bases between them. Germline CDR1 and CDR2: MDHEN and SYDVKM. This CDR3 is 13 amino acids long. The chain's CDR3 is CASSSGSIYEQYF. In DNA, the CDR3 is TGTGCCAGCAGTTCCGGGTCCATCTACGAGCAGTACTTC. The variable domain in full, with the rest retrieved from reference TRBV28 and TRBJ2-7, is DVKVTQSSRYLVKRTGEKVFLECVQDMDHENMFWYRQDPGLGLRLIYFSYDVKMKEKGDIPEGYSVSREKKERFSLILESASTNQTSMYLCASSSGSIYEQYFGPGTRLTVT.

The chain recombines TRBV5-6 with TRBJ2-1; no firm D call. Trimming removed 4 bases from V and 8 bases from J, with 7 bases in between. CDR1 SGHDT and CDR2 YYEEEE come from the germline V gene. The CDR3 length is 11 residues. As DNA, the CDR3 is TGTGCCAGCAGCGTCCGCGATGAGCAGTTCTTC. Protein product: CASSVRDEQFF.

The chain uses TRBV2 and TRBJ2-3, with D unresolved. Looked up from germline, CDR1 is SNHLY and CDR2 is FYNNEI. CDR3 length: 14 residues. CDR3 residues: CANLLWGNTDTQYF. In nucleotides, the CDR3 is TGTGCAAACCTGCTGTGGGGTAACACAGATACGCAGTATTTT.

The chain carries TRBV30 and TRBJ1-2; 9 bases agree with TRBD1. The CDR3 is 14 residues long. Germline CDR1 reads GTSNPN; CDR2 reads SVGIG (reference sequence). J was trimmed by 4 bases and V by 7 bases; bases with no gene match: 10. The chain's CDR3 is CAFYTGGPGYGYTF. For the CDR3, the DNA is TGTGCCTTTTATACAGGGGGCCCCGGCTATGGCTACACCTTC. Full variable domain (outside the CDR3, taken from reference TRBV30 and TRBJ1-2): SQTIHQWPATLVQPVGSPLSLECTVEGTSNPNLYWYRQAAGRGLQLLFYSVGIGQISSEVPQNLSASRPQDRQFILSSKKLLLSDSGFYLCAFYTGGPGYGYTFGSGTRLTVV.

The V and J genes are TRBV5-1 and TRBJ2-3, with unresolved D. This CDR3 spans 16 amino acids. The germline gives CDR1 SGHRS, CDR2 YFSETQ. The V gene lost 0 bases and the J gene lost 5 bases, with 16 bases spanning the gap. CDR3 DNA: TGCGCCAGCAGCTTGGGTGAAGCCCCGAGTGGAGATACGCAGTATTTT. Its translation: CASSLGEAPSGDTQYF.

CDR3 residues: CASREVWDQETQYF. Here the CDR3 DNA reads TGTGCCAGCCGAGAGGTGTGGGACCAAGAGACCCAGTACTTC. The chain couples TRBV7-2 to TRBJ2-5; D is undetermined. V shed 8 bases and J shed 0 bases, with 13 bases lying between them. Germline V gene lookup returns CDR1 SGHTA and CDR2 FQGNSA. This CDR3 comprises 14 residues.